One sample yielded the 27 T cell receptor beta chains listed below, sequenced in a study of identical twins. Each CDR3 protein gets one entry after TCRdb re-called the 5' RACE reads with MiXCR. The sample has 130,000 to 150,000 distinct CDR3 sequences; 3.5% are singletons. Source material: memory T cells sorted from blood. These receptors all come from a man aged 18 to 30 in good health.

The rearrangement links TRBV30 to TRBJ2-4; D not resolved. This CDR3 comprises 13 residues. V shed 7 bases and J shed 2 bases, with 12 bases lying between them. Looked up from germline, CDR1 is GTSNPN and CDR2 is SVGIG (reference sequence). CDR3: CASSGLTKNIQYF. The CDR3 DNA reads TGTGCCTCCTCCGGTTTAACCAAAAACATTCAGTACTTC.

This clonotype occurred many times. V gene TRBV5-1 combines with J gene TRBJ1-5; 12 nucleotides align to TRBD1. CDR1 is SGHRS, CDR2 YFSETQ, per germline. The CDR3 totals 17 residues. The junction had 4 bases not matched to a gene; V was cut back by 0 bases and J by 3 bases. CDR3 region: CASSLAGTGGSNQPQHF. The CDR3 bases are TGCGCCAGCAGCTTGGCCGGGACAGGGGGCTCCAATCAGCCCCAGCATTTT.

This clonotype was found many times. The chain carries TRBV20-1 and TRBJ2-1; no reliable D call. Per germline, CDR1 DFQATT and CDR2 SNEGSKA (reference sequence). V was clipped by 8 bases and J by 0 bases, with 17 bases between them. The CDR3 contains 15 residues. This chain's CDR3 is CSPLSLLSSYNEQFF. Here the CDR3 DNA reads TGCAGTCCCCTTAGTCTATTAAGCTCCTACAATGAGCAGTTCTTC.

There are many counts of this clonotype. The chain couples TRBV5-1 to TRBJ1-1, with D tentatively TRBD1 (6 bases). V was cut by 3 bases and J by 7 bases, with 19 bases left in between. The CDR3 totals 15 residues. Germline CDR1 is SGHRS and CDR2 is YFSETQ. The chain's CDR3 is CASSYAGGRGDEAFF. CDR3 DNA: TGCGCCAGCAGCTATGCCGGGGGGCGCGGGGATGAAGCTTTCTTT.

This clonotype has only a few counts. The CDR3 bases are TGTGCCACCAGTGATCCCGGGGAATCGGGGGAGCTGTTTTTT. It yields the protein CATSDPGESGELFF. The chain combines TRBV24-1 with TRBJ2-2; the D gene is possibly TRBD2 (5 bases). The V end lost 3 bases, the J end lost 8 bases, and 12 bases lay between the germline ends. CDR3 length: 14 residues. Germline CDR1 and CDR2: KGHDR and SFDVKD.

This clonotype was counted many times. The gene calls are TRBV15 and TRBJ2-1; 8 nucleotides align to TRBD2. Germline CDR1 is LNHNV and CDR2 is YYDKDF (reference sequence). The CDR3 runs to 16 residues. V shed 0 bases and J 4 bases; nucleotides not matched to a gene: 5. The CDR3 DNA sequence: TGTGCCACCAGCAGAGAGTGGCGGGAGGCGTACAATGAGCAGTTCTTC. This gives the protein CATSREWREAYNEQFF.

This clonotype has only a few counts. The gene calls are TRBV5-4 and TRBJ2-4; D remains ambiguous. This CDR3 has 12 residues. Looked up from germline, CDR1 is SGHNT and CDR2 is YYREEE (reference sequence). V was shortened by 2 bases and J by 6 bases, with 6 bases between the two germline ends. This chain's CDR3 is CASSFKGNIQYF. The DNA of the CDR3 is TGTGCCAGCAGCTTTAAAGGAAACATTCAGTACTTC.

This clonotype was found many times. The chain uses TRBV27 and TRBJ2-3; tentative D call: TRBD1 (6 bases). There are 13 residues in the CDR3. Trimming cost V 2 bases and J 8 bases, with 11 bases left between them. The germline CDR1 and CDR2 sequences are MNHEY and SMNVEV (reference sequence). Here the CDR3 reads CASSLETGGTQYF. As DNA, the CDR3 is TGTGCCAGCAGTTTAGAGACAGGTGGTACGCAGTATTTT.

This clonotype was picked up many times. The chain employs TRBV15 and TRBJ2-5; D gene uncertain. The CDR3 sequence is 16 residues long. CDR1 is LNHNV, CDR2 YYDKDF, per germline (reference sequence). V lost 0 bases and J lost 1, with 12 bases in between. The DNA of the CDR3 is TGTGCCACCAGCAGAGAACTGGCCCAGCTCCAAGAGACCCAGTACTTC. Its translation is CATSRELAQLQETQYF. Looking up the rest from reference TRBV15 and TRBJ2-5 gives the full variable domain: DAMVIQNPRYQVTQFGKPVTLSCSQTLNHNVMYWYQQKSSQAPKLLFHYYDKDFNNEADTPDNFQSRRPNTSFCFLDIRSPGLGDTAMYLCATSRELAQLQETQYFGPGTRLLVL.

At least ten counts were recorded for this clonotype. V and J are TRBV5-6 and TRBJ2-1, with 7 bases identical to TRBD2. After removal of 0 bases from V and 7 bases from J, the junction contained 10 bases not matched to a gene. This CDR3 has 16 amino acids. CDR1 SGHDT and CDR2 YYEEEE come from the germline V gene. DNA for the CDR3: TGTGCCAGCAGCTTGGCTAGCGGAATCCGTCTGAATGAGCAGTTCTTC. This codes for CASSLASGIRLNEQFF.

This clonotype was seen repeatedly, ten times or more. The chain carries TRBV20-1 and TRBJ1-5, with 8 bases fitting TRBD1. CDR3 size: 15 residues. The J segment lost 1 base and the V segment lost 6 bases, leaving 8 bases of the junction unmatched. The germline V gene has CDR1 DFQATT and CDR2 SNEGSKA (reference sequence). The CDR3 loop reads CSAGDRGKSNQPQHF. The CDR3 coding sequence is TGCAGTGCCGGCGACAGGGGTAAAAGCAATCAGCCCCAGCATTTT.

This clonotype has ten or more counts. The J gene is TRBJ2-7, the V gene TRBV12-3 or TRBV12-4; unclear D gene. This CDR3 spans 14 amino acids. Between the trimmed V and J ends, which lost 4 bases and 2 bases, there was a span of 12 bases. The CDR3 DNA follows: TGTGCCAGCAGTTGGACGGAATCAACCTACGAGCAGTACTTC. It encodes CASSWTESTYEQYF.

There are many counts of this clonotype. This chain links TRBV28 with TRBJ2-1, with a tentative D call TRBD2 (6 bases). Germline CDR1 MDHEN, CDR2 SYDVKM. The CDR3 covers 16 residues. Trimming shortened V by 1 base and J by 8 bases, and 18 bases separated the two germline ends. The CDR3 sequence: CASSLFGFGGAYEQFF. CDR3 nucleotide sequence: TGTGCCAGCAGTTTATTCGGGTTCGGGGGAGCTTATGAGCAGTTCTTC. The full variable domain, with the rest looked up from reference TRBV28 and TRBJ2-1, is DVKVTQSSRYLVKRTGEKVFLECVQDMDHENMFWYRQDPGLGLRLIYFSYDVKMKEKGDIPEGYSVSREKKERFSLILESASTNQTSMYLCASSLFGFGGAYEQFFGPGTRLTVL.

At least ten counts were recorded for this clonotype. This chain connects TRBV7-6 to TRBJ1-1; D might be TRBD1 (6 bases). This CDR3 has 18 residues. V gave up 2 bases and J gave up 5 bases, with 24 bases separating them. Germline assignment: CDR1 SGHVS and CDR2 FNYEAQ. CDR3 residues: CASSLWSGTPERGTEAFF. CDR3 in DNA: TGTGCCAGCAGCTTATGGTCCGGGACACCCGAAAGAGGAACTGAAGCTTTCTTT.

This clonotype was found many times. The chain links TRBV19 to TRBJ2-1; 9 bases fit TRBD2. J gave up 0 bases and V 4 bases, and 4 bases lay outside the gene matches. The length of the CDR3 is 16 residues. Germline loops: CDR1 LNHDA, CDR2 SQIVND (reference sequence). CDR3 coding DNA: TGTGCCAGTAGTACCCAGACTAGCGGCTCCTACAATGAGCAGTTCTTC. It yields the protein CASSTQTSGSYNEQFF.

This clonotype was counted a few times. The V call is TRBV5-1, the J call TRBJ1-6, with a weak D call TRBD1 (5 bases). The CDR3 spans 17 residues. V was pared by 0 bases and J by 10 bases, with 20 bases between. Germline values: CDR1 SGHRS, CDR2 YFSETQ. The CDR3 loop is CASSLASVGQGRSPLHF. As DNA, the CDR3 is TGCGCCAGCAGCTTGGCCTCCGTGGGGCAGGGACGCTCACCCCTCCACTTT.

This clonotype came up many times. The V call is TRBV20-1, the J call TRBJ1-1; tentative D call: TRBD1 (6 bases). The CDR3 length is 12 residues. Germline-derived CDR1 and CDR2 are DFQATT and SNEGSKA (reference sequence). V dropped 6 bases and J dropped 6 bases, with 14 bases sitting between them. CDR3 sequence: CSAPWGAAEAFF. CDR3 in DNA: TGCAGTGCCCCGTGGGGGGCGGCTGAAGCTTTCTTT.

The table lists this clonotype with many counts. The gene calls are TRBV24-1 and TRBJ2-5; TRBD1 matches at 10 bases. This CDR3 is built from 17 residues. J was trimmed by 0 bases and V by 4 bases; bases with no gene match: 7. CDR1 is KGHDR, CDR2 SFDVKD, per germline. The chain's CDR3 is CATSEAGTGVYQETQYF. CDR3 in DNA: TGTGCCACCAGTGAGGCCGGGACAGGGGTGTACCAAGAGACCCAGTACTTC.

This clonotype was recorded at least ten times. The CDR3 loop reads CASSGTGTSGPSGDTQYF. In nucleotides, the CDR3 is TGTGCCAGCAGCGGAACCGGGACTAGCGGGCCATCTGGAGATACGCAGTATTTT. The chain couples TRBV5-4 to TRBJ2-3; 12 nucleotides line up with TRBD2. The CDR3 contains 18 residues. The V and J ends lost 4 bases and 5 bases, in that order; junction bases with no gene match: 14. Germline V gene data show CDR1 as SGHNT and CDR2 as YYREEE (reference sequence).

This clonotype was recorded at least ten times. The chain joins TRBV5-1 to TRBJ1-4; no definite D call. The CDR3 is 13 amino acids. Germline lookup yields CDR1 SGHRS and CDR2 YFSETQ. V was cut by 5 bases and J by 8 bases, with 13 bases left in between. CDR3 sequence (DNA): TGCGCCAGCAGACCAACGATAGGGGAAAAACTGTTTTTT. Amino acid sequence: CASRPTIGEKLFF.

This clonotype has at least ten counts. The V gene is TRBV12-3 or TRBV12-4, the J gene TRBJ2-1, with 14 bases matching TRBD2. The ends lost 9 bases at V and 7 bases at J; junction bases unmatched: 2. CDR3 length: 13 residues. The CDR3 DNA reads TGTGCCAGGGGACTAGCGGGAGTTAATGAGCAGTTCTTC. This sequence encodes CARGLAGVNEQFF.

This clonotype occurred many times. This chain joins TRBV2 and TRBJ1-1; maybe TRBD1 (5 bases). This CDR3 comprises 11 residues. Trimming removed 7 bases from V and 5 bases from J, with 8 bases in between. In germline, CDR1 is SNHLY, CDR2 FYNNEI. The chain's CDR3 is CASTAGTEAFF. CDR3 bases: TGTGCCAGCACCGCAGGGACTGAAGCTTTCTTT.

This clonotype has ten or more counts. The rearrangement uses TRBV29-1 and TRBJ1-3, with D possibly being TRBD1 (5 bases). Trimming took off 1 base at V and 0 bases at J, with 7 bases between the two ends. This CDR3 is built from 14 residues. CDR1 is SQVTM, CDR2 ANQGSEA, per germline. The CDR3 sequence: CSVEGTLSGNTIYF. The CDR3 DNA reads TGCAGCGTTGAAGGGACACTCTCTGGAAACACCATATATTTT. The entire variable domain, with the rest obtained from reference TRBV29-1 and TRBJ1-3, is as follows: SAVISQKPSRDICQRGTSLTIQCQVDSQVTMMFWYRQQPGQSLTLIATANQGSEATYESGFVIDKFPISRPNLTFSTLTVSNMSPEDSSIYLCSVEGTLSGNTIYFGEGSWLTVV.

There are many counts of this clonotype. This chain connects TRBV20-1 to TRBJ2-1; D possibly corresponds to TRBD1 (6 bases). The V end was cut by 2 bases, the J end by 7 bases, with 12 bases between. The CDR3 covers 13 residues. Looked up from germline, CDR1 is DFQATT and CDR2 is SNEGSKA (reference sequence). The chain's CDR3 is CSARQTGRNEQFF. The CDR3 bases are TGCAGTGCTAGACAAACAGGGCGGAATGAGCAGTTCTTC.

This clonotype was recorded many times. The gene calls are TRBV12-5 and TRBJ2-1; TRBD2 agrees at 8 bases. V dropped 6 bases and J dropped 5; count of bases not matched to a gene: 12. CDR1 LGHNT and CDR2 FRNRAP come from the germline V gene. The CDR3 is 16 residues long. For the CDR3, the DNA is TGTGCTAGTGGCCTCCGGGGGGGAGTGCTAGACAATGAGCAGTTCTTC. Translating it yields CASGLRGGVLDNEQFF.

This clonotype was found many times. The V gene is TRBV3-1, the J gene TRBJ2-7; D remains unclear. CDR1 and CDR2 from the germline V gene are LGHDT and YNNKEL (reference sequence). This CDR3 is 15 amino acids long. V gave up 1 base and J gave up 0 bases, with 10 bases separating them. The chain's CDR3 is CASSQGGPVSYEQYF. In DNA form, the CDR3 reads TGTGCCAGCAGCCAAGGCGGACCCGTCTCCTACGAGCAGTACTTC.

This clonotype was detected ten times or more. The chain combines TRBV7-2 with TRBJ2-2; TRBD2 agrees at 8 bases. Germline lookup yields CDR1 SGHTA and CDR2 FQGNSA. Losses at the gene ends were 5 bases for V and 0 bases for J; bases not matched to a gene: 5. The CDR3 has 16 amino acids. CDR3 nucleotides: TGTGCCAGCAGCCCCAGGGGACTAGCGAACACCGGGGAGCTGTTTTTT. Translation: CASSPRGLANTGELFF.